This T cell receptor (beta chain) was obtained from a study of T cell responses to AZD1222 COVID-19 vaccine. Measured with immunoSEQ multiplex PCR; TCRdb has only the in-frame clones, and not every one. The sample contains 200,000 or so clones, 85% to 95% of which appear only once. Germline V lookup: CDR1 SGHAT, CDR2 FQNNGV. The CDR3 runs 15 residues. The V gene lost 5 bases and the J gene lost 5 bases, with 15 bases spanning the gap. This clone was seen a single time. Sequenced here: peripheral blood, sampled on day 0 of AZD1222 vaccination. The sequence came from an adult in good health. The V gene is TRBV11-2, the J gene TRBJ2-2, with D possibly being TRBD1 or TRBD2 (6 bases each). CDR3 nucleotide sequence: TGTGCCAGCAGCCCTGGAGGGGGGTATACCGGGGAGCTGTTTTTT. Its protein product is CASSPGGGYTGELFF.